This T cell receptor (beta chain) was captured by sequencing in a study of tumor-infiltrating lymphocytes in primary liver carcinoma. Regarding the study as a whole: There was no comparison of CD4+ and CD8+ repertoires, as samples were bulk unsorted. The overlap of tumor-adjacent and tumor-blood pairs was smaller than that of tumor region pairs.

The table lists this clonotype with many counts. Its antigen is unidentified. Unsorted whole blood supplied the RNA, and germline DNA was extracted too. Patients were treatment-naive with chronic HBV infection. Investigators obtained roughly 3.9 milliliters of peripheral blood ahead of surgery. With around 500 ng total RNA as template and a constant-region primer, TCR beta cDNA was made. Three-round nested multiplex PCR performed with slightly modified ARM-PCR produced the TCR beta libraries. Investigators reported that the first two PCR rounds, at around 11 cycles each, used TRBV1-TRBV30 forward primers with a C-beta reverse primer. MiXCR, applied by TCRdb to the multiplex PCR reads, yields one record per CDR3 protein. In the table there are 300,000 to 350,000 distinct CDR3 sequences, less than 70% of which are singletons. Germline loops: CDR1 PRHDT, CDR2 FYEKMQ (reference sequence). The CDR3 sequence is 14 residues long. Trimming removed 5 bases from V and 4 bases from J; junction bases left unmatched: 6.

The rearrangement joins TRBV13 to TRBJ2-7; 9 bases align to TRBD1. The sequencing input was peripheral blood. This clonotype originated in a man aged 40-49 years with primary liver carcinoma and hepatitis B virus infection. CDR3 residues: CASSDRTGEYEQYF. The CDR3 nucleotides are TGTGCCAGCAGCGACCGGACAGGGGAGTACGAGCAGTACTTC.